Included here is one T cell receptor (beta chain) sequence, with context. It has no known antigen specificity. The input lacks base qualities; no much larger clone sits a single base away. The immunoSEQ Assay was the method used to sequence TCRbeta CDR3 regions. After extraction, genomic DNA underwent amplification by bias-controlled multiplex PCR, followed by high-throughput sequencing. The authors' analysis ran thus. To quantify the absolute abundance of each unique TCRbeta CDR3 region, sequences were collapsed and filtered. Usable DNA was measured by amplifying reference genes present in all nucleated cells, and TCRbeta template counts were normalized to that usable DNA to estimate T cell fraction. Repertoire TCRs were annotated as SARS-CoV-2-specific when V gene, CDR3 amino acid sequence and J gene were exactly matched to a known reactive TCR set. The reference SARS-CoV-2 TCR set was obtained from MIRA and was filtered for enrichment in COVID-19-positive ImmuneCODE repertoires, whereby public or cross-reactive TCRs were removed. Drawing on the MIRA antigens, annotated TCRs were analysed further at the level of specific ORF or position within ORF. Breadth was defined as the number of annotated unique rearrangements divided by the total number of unique productive rearrangements, and depth was defined as the summed frequency of the annotated unique rearrangements. Two-sided Wilcoxon rank-sum tests were applied when comparing TCR breadth between groups. This is the immuneACCESS table as TCRdb keeps it, with only in-frame sequences that have V and J called. A part of the clones is gone; compared with another copy, unresolved V genes explain less than half, and the rest is unexplained. D and trimming come from the DNA, and the V and J calls and clone size come from that table. Here the sample has some 290,000 clones; approximately 86% occur a single time. Approximately 2% of the sample rests with the top ten.

This sample stems from a study of Ad26.COV2.S vaccination and SARS-CoV-2 variants (dated by TCRdb to the early 2020s). Study-level background: Vaccine-arm donors were drawn from COV1001, a multicentre, randomized, double-blind, placebo-controlled phase I-IIa trial of Ad26.COV2.S in healthy adults. Ad26.COV2.S was given intramuscularly at 5x10^10 or 1x10^11 viral particles, as a single shot or as two shots 56 days apart. TCRbeta repertoire sequencing was used to assess the specificity and breadth of SARS-CoV-2-reactive T cell receptors after Ad26.COV2.S vaccination. The TCR-sequenced set comprised approximately 30 samples: some 20 Ad26.COV2.S vaccine recipients, 5 placebo recipients and 8 SARS-CoV-2 convalescent individuals. Trial participants were randomized into five groups of five, in which low-dose or high-dose Ad26.COV2.S was given once or twice, or placebo was given on both occasions. Throughout the experiments and outcome assessment, investigators stayed blinded to trial group allocation.

V and J are trimmed by 5 bases and 4 bases, and the gene matches miss 10 bases of the junction. Measured from the cysteine to the phenylalanine, the CDR3 is 16 residues long. The DNA shown is the 48-base CDR3, in frame from base 1. CDR1 SGHRS and CDR2 YFSETQ were looked up in the germline V gene. Per the publication, the treatment or condition label means: 15 to 20 received Ad26.COV2.S at low or high dose, single or two shots; 5 received placebo; per-sample allocation not given. For vaccine and placebo recipients, the sequenced repertoires came from samples collected on day 63 after the first injection. In Cohort 1b, 25 adults aged 18-55 years were enrolled at a single site in Boston, USA, between 29 July and 7 August 2020. Ad26.COV2.S was a replication-incompetent adenovirus type 26 vector expressing a prefusion-stabilized SARS-CoV-2 spike protein from the original Wuhan strain. The research as a whole found: The authors noted that total T cell responses may have been underestimated by the TCR breadth and depth analyses. Ad26.COV2.S recipients had higher spike-specific TCR breadth than placebo recipients (P = 0.0014). The study was not powered for comparison of responses between vaccine doses or regimens. Vaccine and placebo recipients had similar non-spike TCR breadth, a finding consistent with the vaccine containing only spike. After vaccination, spike-specific CD8+ and CD4+ T cell responses were reported to show substantial breadth.

In this chain, TRBV5-1 is recombined with TRBJ2-1; TRBD2 lines up with 9 middle nucleotides. Sequences were derived from peripheral blood, sampled in a trial of Ad26.COV2.S vaccine versus placebo. This sequence was found in a person aged 18-65 years who received the Ad26.COV2.S COVID-19 vaccine or a placebo. CDR3 loop: CASSRTGTSIYNEQFF. The nucleotide sequence is given as TGCGCCAGCAGTCGTACCGGGACTAGCATATACAATGAGCAGTTCTTC.